Described below is a single T cell receptor beta chain sequence and its context. The antigen is unknown. Assay used: immunoSEQ multiplex PCR; TCRdb lists only in-frame clones, some missing. The sample lists about 24,000 clones; approximately 88% were seen once. The data were obtained in a study of T cells in localized non-small cell lung cancer. Points from the study as a whole: Within adjacent lung there appeared a median approximately 58 of the top 100 tumor clones. Sequencing involved a lone tumor region, leaving heterogeneity possible. Blood T cell density predicted longer survival; adjacent-lung clonality, shorter. It was uninvolved adjacent lung that showed the highest T cell clonality, exceeding tumor.

CDR1 and CDR2 from the germline V gene are LNHDA and SQIVND (reference sequence). V lost 8 bases, J lost 1 base, and 9 bases lay in between. The CDR3 consists of 13 residues. The receptor comes from a man aged 40 to 70 with stage I squamous cell lung carcinoma. Source: peripheral blood, taken before any cancer treatment. The gene calls are TRBV19 and TRBJ1-5; D is possibly TRBD1 (6 bases). CDR3 sequence: CASLGQSNQPQHF. The CDR3 DNA sequence: TGTGCCAGTCTTGGACAGAGCAATCAGCCCCAGCATTTT.